The rows below give T cell receptor beta chains drawn from one sample of a study of blood T cell repertoires in COVID-19. Produced via immunoSEQ multiplex PCR; TCRdb's table is partial and in-frame only. Of around 100,000 clones listed, approximately 89% are singletons. The sequencing sample was made of peripheral blood. The receptors come from a woman aged 25 to 39 with acute or convalescent COVID-19. CDR3s include the opening cysteine and the closing phenylalanine or tryptophan. The D gene is left open where the match is weak. Clone size is shown for a subset of rows, as once, few, many or a class of expanded clone.

d_call	j_call	clone_size	v_call	cdr3_nt	cdr3_aa
NA	TRBJ1-4	NA	TRBV12-5	TGTGCTAGTGCCCACGGACAGCTCGGCGGTAATGAAAAACTGTTTTTT	CASAHGQLGGNEKLFF
NA	TRBJ2-7	NA	TRBV9	TGTGCCAGCAGCTTCTCCCTAGATAACTACGAGCAGTACTTC	CASSFSLDNYEQYF
NA	TRBJ2-2	NA	TRBV24-1	TGTGCCACCAGTGACCCCACGGGGGGCTTCACCGGGGAGCTGTTTTTT	CATSDPTGGFTGELFF
NA	TRBJ2-1	NA	TRBV14	TGTGCCAGCAGCCTGGTGGAGGGACAGTTGGCCTACAATGAGCAGTTCTTC	CASSLVEGQLAYNEQFF
TRBD1	TRBJ1-2	NA	TRBV30	TGTGCCTGGAGCCCCGGGACAGGGGGCTCGAAATACTATGGCTACACCTTC	CAWSPGTGGSKYYGYTF
TRBD2	TRBJ2-3	NA	TRBV2	TGTGCCAGCAGTGAGGGACTAGCGGGGGGGCAGGATACGCAGTATTTT	CASSEGLAGGQDTQYF
NA	TRBJ1-5	NA	TRBV7-6	TGTGCCAGCAGCTTGATCGGGGGTTCGCAGCCCCAGCATTTT	CASSLIGGSQPQHF
NA	TRBJ1-6	NA	TRBV6-5	TGTGCCAGCAGTTACTCTACATCTAATTCACCCCTCCACTTT	CASSYSTSNSPLHF
TRBD2	TRBJ2-3	NA	TRBV6-5	TGTGCCAGCAGTTTCCGAGCGGGGGCCAGAGTAGATACGCAGTATTTT	CASSFRAGARVDTQYF
NA	TRBJ2-3	NA	TRBV12-3/TRBV12-4	TGTGCCAGCAGTTTCAGGGTGACAGATACGCAGTATTTT	CASSFRVTDTQYF
NA	TRBJ1-6	NA	TRBV6-1	TGTGCCAGCAGTGAAAGGGGGACAAAGAATTCACCCCTCCACTTT	CASSERGTKNSPLHF
NA	TRBJ2-7	NA	TRBV15	TGTGCCACCAGCAGAGATAGGGGCAGGACCAACGAGCAGTACTTC	CATSRDRGRTNEQYF
TRBD2	TRBJ2-2	NA	TRBV5-1	TGCGCCAGCAGGGGACTAGCGGGGGCGAACACCGGGGAGCTGTTTTTT	CASRGLAGANTGELFF
TRBD1	TRBJ2-2	NA	TRBV10-3	TGTGCCATCCGAGCCGGGACAGGGAACACCGGGGAGCTGTTTTTT	CAIRAGTGNTGELFF
TRBD1	TRBJ2-7	NA	TRBV7-9	TGTGCCAGCAGCTTAGAGGGGGCGACCGAGCAGTACTTC	CASSLEGATEQYF
NA	TRBJ1-6	NA	TRBV11-2	TGTGCCAGCAGCTTTGAGGCGGGATATAATTCACCCCTCCACTTT	CASSFEAGYNSPLHF
NA	TRBJ2-6	NA	TRBV3-1/TRBV3-2	TGTGCCAGCAGCCAAGGGGGCCTCAGGGGAAACTCTGGGGCCAACGTCCTGACTTTC	CASSQGGLRGNSGANVLTF
TRBD2	TRBJ2-1	NA	TRBV24-1	TGTGCCACCAGTGATTTAACTAGCGGGGGGGCCCCTGAGCAGTTCTTC	CATSDLTSGGAPEQFF
NA	TRBJ1-5	NA	TRBV19	TGTGCCAGTAGTATAGATCTTCAGGGTCAGCCCCAGCATTTT	CASSIDLQGQPQHF
TRBD1	TRBJ1-2	few	TRBV6-5	TGTGCCAGCAGTTACCAAGGACAGGGCTATGGCTACACCTTC	CASSYQGQGYGYTF
NA	TRBJ1-4	NA	TRBV28	TGTGCCAGCAGTTTACCGGCCGAGCGGGAAAAACTGTTTTTT	CASSLPAEREKLFF
NA	TRBJ2-7	NA	TRBV7-6	TGTGCCAGCATTCGAGTCGGACAGCTGATCTACGAGCAGTACTTC	CASIRVGQLIYEQYF
TRBD1	TRBJ1-6	NA	TRBV7-8	TGTGCCAGCAGCTTACCGGGACAGGGGTTTGCTAATTCACCCCTCCACTTT	CASSLPGQGFANSPLHF
TRBD1	TRBJ2-1	NA	TRBV2	TGTGCCACCATCCGGGACAGAGGGACGGGGCAGTTCTTC	CATIRDRGTGQFF
NA	TRBJ1-5	NA	TRBV9	TGTGCCAGCAGCCTGTTCAGCAATCAGCCCCAGCATTTT	CASSLFSNQPQHF
NA	TRBJ2-2	NA	TRBV6-5	TGTGCCAGCAGATACGGGTCCCTAGGGGCCGGGGAGCTGTTTTTT	CASRYGSLGAGELFF
TRBD1	TRBJ1-1	NA	TRBV12-5	TGTGCTAGTGCCAGGGACAGGGTGAACACTGAAGCTTTCTTT	CASARDRVNTEAFF
TRBD2	TRBJ2-6	once	TRBV19	TGTGCCAGCCAAAGGCTAGCGGGGGGGCCTGGGGCCAACGTCCTGACTTTC	CASQRLAGGPGANVLTF
TRBD1	TRBJ2-4	NA	TRBV9	TGTGCCAGCAGCGTAGAAGGGGGCGGATTGTCATTGTACTTC	CASSVEGGGLSLYF
TRBD1	TRBJ1-5	NA	TRBV6-5	TGTGCCAGCAGTCGGACAGGGTTTAGCAATCAGCCCCAGCATTTT	CASSRTGFSNQPQHF
NA	TRBJ2-7	NA	TRBV30	TGTGCCTGGAGTTCCGGGTCCTCCTACGAGCAGTACTTC	CAWSSGSSYEQYF
NA	TRBJ1-2	NA	TRBV6-5	TGTGCCAGCAGTTATGCGCCAGGGGGCTACACCTTC	CASSYAPGGYTF
TRBD1	TRBJ1-5	NA	TRBV28	TGTGCCAGCAGCCCCGGACAGGGGCATAGCAATCAGCCCCAGCATTTT	CASSPGQGHSNQPQHF
TRBD2	TRBJ2-2	NA	TRBV27	TGTGCCAGCAGTTTAGGGGGGAGGGTAACCGGGGAGCTGTTTTTT	CASSLGGRVTGELFF